These 11 T cell receptor beta chains were sequenced from one sample in a study of blood T cell repertoires in COVID-19 (dated by TCRdb to 2019 to 2021). The library was generated by the immunoSEQ multiplex PCR assay. Entries here come from immuneACCESS through TCRdb and include only in-frame sequences with V and J called. Some clones fail to appear in such tables; in the studies checked, an unresolved V gene covers under half of the shortfall, and the cause of the remainder is unknown. For this sample there are about 140,000 clones; around 87% appear just once. Around 5.4% of the sample is held by the ten biggest clonotypes. Sequencing used peripheral blood. These receptors came from a human donor in a cohort sampled during active COVID-19.

The chain uses TRBV2 and TRBJ2-1, with 11 bases that match TRBD2. Germline CDR1 SNHLY, CDR2 FYNNEI. This CDR3 is built from 16 residues. J lost 4 bases, V lost 4 bases, and 6 bases had no gene match. The CDR3 bases are TGTGCCAGCAGTGGATCCGGGACTAGCGGATACAATGAGCAGTTCTTC. It encodes CASSGSGTSGYNEQFF.

This clone occurred once. V usage is TRBV24-1 and J usage is TRBJ2-7, with 9 bases that match TRBD1. Looked up from germline, CDR1 is KGHDR and CDR2 is SFDVKD. Trimming at V came to 6 bases and at J to 3 bases, leaving 5 bases not matched to a gene. The CDR3 has 14 residues. In DNA form, the CDR3 reads TGTGCCACCAGTTCGGGACAGGGAAGCTACGAGCAGTACTTC. Encoded protein: CATSSGQGSYEQYF.

V is TRBV10-3 and J is TRBJ2-7; D perhaps matches TRBD1 (6 bases). In germline, CDR1 is ENHRY, CDR2 SYGVKD. Trimming removed 11 bases from V and 7 bases from J, with 18 bases in between. This CDR3 comprises 12 residues. The CDR3 nucleotides are TGTGCCGTACAGTCCCAGGGGTCGGAGCAGTACTTC. Amino acid sequence: CAVQSQGSEQYF.

The V call is TRBV29-1, the J call TRBJ2-5; 10 nucleotides align to TRBD1. V trimming: 7 bases; J trimming: 2 bases; junction bases outside the gene matches: 7. Germline V CDR1 and CDR2: SQVTM, ANQGSEA. The CDR3 extends over 14 amino acids. Written as DNA, the CDR3 is TGCAGCGCCCTGGGACAGGGGATTCAAGAGACCCAGTACTTC. Translating gives CSALGQGIQETQYF.

The V gene is TRBV5-6, the J gene TRBJ1-4; possible D gene TRBD1, 5 bases. Trimming took off 5 bases at V and 13 bases at J, with 21 bases between the two ends. The CDR3 spans 14 residues. CDR1 is SGHDT and CDR2 is YYEEEE in the germline V gene. The CDR3 here is CASRVRGEPLSLFF. CDR3 DNA sequence: TGTGCCAGCAGGGTACGGGGGGAGCCGTTGTCACTGTTTTTT.

The chain joins TRBV27 to TRBJ2-5; the D gene is possibly TRBD1 (6 bases). CDR1 and CDR2 (germline): MNHEY, SMNVEV (reference sequence). The CDR3 is 16 residues long. V lost 6 bases, J lost 5 bases, and 22 bases lay in between. CDR3 sequence: CASSTRLYRVGETQYF. The CDR3 DNA follows: TGTGCCAGCAGCACCAGACTATACAGGGTCGGGGAGACCCAGTACTTC.

Comments on this clone: Since no conserved phenylalanine or tryptophan closes the CDR3, a read error is the likely cause. Because the CDR3's place on the DNA is in doubt, the DNA is left out and the CDR3 is given as listed by TCRdb. The chain uses TRBV6-4 and TRBJ1-5. Per germline, CDR1 MRHNA and CDR2 SNTAGT. The CDR3 has 8 residues if both end residues are counted. The CDR3: CASSPSRI.

This clone was seen only once. This chain uses TRBV10-1 with TRBJ2-1; a weak D match, TRBD1 (7 bases). Trimming pared 4 bases from V and 6 bases from J, leaving 16 bases between. CDR1 WNHNN and CDR2 SYGVQD come from the germline V gene (reference sequence). The CDR3 length is 15 residues. The CDR3 bases are TGCGCCAGCAGTGTCTTACCAGGGGGGATCAATGAGCAGTTCTTC. It specifies CASSVLPGGINEQFF.

CDR3 coding DNA: TGTGCCAGCAAGGGACAGGGGGCTGACGAGCAGTACTTC. Its protein product is CASKGQGADEQYF. The chain links TRBV28 to TRBJ2-7; 12 bases map to TRBD1. The CDR3 consists of 13 residues. Trimming at V came to 7 bases and at J to 5 bases, leaving 3 bases not matched to a gene. CDR1 and CDR2 (germline): MDHEN, SYDVKM.

The rearrangement links TRBV2 to TRBJ1-5; the match to TRBD1 covers 7 bases. From germline, CDR1 is SNHLY and CDR2 FYNNEI. V was pared by 4 bases and J by 7 bases, with 7 bases of the junction left unmatched. The CDR3 is 14 residues long. CDR3 sequence: CASSVEGARQPQHF. CDR3 DNA: TGTGCCAGCAGTGTGGAGGGGGCGAGGCAGCCCCAGCATTTT.

The V call is TRBV11-1, the J call TRBJ2-7; 7 bases map to TRBD2. V lost 3 bases to trimming and J lost 5 bases; unmatched junction nucleotides: 13. The CDR3 sequence is 16 residues long. Germline V gene sequence: CDR1 SGHAT, CDR2 FQDESV (reference sequence). The CDR3 here is CASSFLRAGANHEQYF. In DNA form, the CDR3 reads TGTGCCAGCAGCTTCCTGCGGGCGGGAGCAAACCACGAGCAGTACTTC. Filled out from reference TRBV11-1 and TRBJ2-7, the complete variable domain reads EAEVAQSPRYKITEKSQAVAFWCDPISGHATLYWYRQILGQGPELLVQFQDESVVDDSQLPKDRFSAERLKGVDSTLKIQPAELGDSAMYLCASSFLRAGANHEQYFGPGTRLTVT.